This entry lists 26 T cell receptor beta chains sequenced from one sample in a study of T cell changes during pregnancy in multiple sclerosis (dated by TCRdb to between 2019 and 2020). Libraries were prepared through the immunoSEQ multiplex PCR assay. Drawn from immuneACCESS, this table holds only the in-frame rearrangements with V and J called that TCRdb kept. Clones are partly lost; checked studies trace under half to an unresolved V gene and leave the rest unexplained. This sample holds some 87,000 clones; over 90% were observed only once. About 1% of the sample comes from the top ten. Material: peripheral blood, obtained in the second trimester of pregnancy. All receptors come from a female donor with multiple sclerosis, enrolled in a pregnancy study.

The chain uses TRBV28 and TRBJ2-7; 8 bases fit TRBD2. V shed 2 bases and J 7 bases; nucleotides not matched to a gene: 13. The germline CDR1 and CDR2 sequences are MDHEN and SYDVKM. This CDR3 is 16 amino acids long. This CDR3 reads CASSLDPPAGEGEQYF. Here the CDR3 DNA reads TGTGCCAGCAGTTTAGACCCTCCAGCGGGAGAGGGAGAGCAGTACTTC. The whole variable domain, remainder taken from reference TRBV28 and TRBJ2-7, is DVKVTQSSRYLVKRTGEKVFLECVQDMDHENMFWYRQDPGLGLRLIYFSYDVKMKEKGDIPEGYSVSREKKERFSLILESASTNQTSMYLCASSLDPPAGEGEQYFGPGTRLTVT.

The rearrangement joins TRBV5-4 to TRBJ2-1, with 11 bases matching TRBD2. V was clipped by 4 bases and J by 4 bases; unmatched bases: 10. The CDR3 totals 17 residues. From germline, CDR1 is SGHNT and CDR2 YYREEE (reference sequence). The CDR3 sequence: CASSPVQLAGAYNEQFF. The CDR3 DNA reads TGTGCCAGCAGCCCCGTTCAACTAGCGGGGGCTTACAATGAGCAGTTCTTC.

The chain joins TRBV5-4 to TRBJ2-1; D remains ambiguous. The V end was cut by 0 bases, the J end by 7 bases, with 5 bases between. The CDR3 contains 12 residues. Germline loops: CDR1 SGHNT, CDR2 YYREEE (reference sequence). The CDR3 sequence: CASSLEQNEQFF. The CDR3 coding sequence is TGTGCCAGCAGCTTGGAACAAAATGAGCAGTTCTTC.

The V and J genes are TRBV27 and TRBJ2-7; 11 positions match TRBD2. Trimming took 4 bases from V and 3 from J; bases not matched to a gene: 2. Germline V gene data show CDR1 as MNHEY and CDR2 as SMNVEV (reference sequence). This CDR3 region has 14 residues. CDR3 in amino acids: CASSSGTSGYEQYF. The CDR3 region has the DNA TGTGCCAGCAGTTCGGGGACTAGCGGCTACGAGCAGTACTTC.

CDR3 amino acids: CASSLGAVPYEQYF. The CDR3 bases are TGTGCCAGCAGTTTAGGGGCGGTCCCCTACGAGCAGTACTTC. The V gene is TRBV28, the J gene TRBJ2-7; D is possibly TRBD1 (5 bases). The CDR3 loop spans 14 amino acids. Germline CDR1 reads MDHEN; CDR2 reads SYDVKM. Trimming left V 2 bases short and J 2 bases short, with 10 bases between.

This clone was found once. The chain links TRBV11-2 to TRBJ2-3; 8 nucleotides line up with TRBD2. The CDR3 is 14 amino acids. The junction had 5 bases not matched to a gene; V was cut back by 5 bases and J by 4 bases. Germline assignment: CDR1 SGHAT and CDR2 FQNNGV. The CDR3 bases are TGTGCCAGCAGCAGGGGCGGGGGGTCAGATACGCAGTATTTT. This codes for CASSRGGGSDTQYF.

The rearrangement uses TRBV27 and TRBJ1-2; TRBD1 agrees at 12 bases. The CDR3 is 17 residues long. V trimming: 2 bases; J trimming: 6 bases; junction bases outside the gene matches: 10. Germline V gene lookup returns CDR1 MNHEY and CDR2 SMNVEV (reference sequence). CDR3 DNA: TGTGCCAGCAGTTTAGGTCCCGGGACAGGGGGCGTGGATGGCTACACCTTC. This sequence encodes CASSLGPGTGGVDGYTF.

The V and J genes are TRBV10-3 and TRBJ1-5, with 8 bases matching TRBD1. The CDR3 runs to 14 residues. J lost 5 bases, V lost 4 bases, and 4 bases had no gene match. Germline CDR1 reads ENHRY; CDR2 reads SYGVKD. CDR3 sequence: CAISGNRGDQPQHF. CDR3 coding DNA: TGTGCCATCAGTGGGAACAGGGGGGATCAGCCCCAGCATTTT.

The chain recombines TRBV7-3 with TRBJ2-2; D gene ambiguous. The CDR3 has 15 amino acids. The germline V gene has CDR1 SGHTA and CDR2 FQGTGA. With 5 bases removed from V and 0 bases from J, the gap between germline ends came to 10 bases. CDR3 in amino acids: CASSRDRTNTGELFF. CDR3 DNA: TGTGCCAGCAGCCGAGATAGAACGAACACCGGGGAGCTGTTTTTT. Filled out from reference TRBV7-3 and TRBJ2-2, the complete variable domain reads GAGVSQTPSNKVTEKGKYVELRCDPISGHTALYWYRQSLGQGPEFLIYFQGTGAADDSGLPNDRFFAVRPEGSVSTLKIQRTERGDSAVYLCASSRDRTNTGELFFGEGSRLTVL.

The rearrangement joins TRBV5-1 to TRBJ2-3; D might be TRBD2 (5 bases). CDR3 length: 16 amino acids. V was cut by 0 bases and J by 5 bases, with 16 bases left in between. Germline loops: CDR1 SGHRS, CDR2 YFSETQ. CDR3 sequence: CASSLGHGNGKDTQYF. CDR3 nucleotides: TGCGCCAGCAGCTTGGGTCACGGGAACGGTAAAGATACGCAGTATTTT.

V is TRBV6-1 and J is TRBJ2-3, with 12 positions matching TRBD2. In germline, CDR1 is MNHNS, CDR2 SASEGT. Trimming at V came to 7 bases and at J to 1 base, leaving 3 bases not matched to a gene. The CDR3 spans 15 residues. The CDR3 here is CASTRLAGGTDTQYF. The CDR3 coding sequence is TGTGCCAGCACCAGACTAGCGGGGGGCACAGATACGCAGTATTTT.

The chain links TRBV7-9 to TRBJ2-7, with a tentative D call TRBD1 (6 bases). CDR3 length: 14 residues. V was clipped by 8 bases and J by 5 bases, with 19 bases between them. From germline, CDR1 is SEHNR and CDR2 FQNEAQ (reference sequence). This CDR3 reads CASASTGIKHEQYF. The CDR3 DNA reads TGTGCCAGCGCGTCAACAGGGATTAAGCACGAGCAGTACTTC.

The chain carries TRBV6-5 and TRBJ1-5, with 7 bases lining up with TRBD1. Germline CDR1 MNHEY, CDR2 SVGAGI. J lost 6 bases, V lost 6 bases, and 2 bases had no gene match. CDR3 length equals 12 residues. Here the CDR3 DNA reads TGTGCCAGCAGACAGGGGAGTCAGCCCCAGCATTTT. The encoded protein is CASRQGSQPQHF.

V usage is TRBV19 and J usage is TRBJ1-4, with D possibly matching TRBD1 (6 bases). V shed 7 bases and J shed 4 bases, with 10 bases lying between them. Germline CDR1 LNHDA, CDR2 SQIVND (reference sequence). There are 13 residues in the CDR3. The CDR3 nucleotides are TGTGCCAGTACCGGACAGCATAATGAAAAACTGTTTTTT. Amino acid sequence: CASTGQHNEKLFF. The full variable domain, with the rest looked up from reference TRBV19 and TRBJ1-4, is DGGITQSPKYLFRKEGQNVTLSCEQNLNHDAMYWYRQDPGQGLRLIYYSQIVNDFQKGDIAEGYSVSREKKESFPLTVTSAQKNPTAFYLCASTGQHNEKLFFGSGTQLSVL.

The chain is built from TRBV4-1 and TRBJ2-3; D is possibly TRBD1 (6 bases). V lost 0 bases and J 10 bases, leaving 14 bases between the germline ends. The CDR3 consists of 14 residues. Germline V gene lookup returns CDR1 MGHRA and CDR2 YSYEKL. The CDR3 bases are TGCGCCAGCAGCCAAGAAGGTAGGGGGACCGCGCAGTATTTT. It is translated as CASSQEGRGTAQYF.

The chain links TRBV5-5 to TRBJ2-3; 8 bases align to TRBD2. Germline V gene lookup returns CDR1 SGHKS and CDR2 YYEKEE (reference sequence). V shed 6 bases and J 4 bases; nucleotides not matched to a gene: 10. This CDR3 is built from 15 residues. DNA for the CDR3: TGTGCCAGCATCCCGAGCGGGAGAGTTGCAGATACGCAGTATTTT. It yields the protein CASIPSGRVADTQYF.

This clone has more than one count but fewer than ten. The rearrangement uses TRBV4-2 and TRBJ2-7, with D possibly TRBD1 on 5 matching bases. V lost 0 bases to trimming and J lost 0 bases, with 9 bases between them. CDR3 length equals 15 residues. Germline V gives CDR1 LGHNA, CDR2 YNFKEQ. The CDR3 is CASSQDIRASYEQYF. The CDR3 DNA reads TGTGCCAGCAGCCAAGATATCAGGGCCTCCTACGAGCAGTACTTC.

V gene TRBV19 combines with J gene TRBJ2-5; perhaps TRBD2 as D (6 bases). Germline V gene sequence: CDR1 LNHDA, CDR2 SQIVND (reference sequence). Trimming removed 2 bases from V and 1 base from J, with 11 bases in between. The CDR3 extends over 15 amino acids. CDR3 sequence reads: CASSILRGPQETQYF. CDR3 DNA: TGTGCCAGTAGTATATTGCGGGGACCCCAAGAGACCCAGTACTTC.

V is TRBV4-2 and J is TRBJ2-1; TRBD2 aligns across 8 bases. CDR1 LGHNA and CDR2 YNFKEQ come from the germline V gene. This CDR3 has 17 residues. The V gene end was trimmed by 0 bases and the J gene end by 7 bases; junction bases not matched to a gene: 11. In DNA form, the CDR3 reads TGTGCCAGCAGCCAAGATGTGGCGGGGGGCCTTAGGAATGAGCAGTTCTTC. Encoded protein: CASSQDVAGGLRNEQFF.

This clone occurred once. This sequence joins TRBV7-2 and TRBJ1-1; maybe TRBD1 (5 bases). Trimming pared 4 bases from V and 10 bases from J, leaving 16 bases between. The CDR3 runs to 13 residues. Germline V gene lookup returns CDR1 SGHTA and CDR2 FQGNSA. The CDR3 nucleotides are TGTGCCAGCAGCTCCATTCAATCGGGGGGAGCTTTCTTT. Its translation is CASSSIQSGGAFF.

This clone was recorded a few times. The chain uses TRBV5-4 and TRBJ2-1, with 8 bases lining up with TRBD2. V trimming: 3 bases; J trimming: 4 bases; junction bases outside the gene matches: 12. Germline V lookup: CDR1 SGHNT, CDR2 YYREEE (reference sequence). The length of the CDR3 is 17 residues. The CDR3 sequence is CASSWLIGREAYNEQFF. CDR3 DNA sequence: TGTGCCAGCAGCTGGTTGATCGGGAGGGAGGCGTACAATGAGCAGTTCTTC.

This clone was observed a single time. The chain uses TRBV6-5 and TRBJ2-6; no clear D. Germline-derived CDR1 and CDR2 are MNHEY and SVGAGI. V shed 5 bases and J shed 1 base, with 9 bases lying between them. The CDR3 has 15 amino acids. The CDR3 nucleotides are TGTGCCAGCAGTCACGGAGTTTCTGGGGCCAACGTCCTGACTTTC. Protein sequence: CASSHGVSGANVLTF.

The CDR3, as DNA: TGTGCCAGCAGTTTATGGGCGGGACAGGGGGGCACAGATACGCAGTATTTT. This codes for CASSLWAGQGGTDTQYF. The chain links TRBV27 to TRBJ2-3; 11 nucleotides agree with TRBD1. This CDR3 has 17 amino acids. CDR1 and CDR2 from the germline V gene are MNHEY and SMNVEV (reference sequence). The V and J ends lost 1 base and 1 base, in that order; junction bases with no gene match: 4.

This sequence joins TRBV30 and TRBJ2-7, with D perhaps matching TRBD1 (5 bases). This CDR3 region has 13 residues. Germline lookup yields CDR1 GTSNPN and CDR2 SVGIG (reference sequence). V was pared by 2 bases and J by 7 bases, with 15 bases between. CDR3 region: CAWSRGTSREQYF. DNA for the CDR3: TGTGCCTGGAGTAGGGGTACCTCTCGGGAGCAGTACTTC.

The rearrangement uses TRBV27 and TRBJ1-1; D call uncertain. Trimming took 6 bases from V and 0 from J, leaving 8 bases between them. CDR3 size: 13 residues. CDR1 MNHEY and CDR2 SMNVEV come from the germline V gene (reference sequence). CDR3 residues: CASSDIMNTEAFF. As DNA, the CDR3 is TGTGCCAGCAGCGACATTATGAACACTGAAGCTTTCTTT.

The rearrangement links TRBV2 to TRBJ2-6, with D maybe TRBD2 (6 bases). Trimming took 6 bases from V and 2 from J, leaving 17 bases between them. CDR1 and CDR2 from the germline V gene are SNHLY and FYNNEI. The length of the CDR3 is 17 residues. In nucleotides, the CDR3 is TGTGCCAGCAGAGAGGAGGGTCTCTTTGCTGGGGCCAACGTCCTGACTTTC. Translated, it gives CASREEGLFAGANVLTF. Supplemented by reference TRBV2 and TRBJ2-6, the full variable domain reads EPEVTQTPSHQVTQMGQEVILRCVPISNHLYFYWYRQILGQKVEFLVSFYNNEISEKSEIFDDQFSVERPDGSNFTLKIRSTKLEDSAMYFCASREEGLFAGANVLTFGAGSRLTVL.